This T cell receptor (beta chain) was captured in a study of cytomegalovirus exposure and HLA in healthy donors. Study information: Out of about 190 million T cells, an earlier analysis found roughly 110 million unique TCR beta sequences in total. Study findings and constraints: Later work found that TCR association rates differed between HLA loci; DRB1 had the most and HLA-C the fewest. Productive status was seen about 87% or about 30% of the time for most TCR beta V segments in an earlier analysis.

A multiplex PCR was run with 60 Vbeta primers and 13 Jbeta primers. Assay: immunoSEQ multiplex PCR; the TCRdb copy retains only in-frame clones and omits some. In the table there are 130,000 or so clones, approximately 8.9% of which are singletons. Germline V gives CDR1 LGHNA, CDR2 YNFKEQ. This CDR3 comprises 15 residues. J lost 5 bases, V lost 1 base, and 7 bases had no gene match. This clone came up a few times. Its cognate antigen is unknown. The chain links TRBV4-2 to TRBJ2-7; TRBD1 matches 8 bases. Sequenced: PBMCs. This sequence originates from a middle-aged woman in good health and CMV-seropositive. As DNA, the CDR3 is TGTGCCAGCAGCCAAGCCCGACAGGGGATGGACGAGCAGTACTTC. Encoded protein: CASSQARQGMDEQYF.